This T cell receptor (beta chain) was retrieved from a study of CD8+CD57+ T cells in acquired aplastic anemia. Study-level findings and limits: Overlap between patients and controls comprised roughly 28 CD8+ CDR3 sequences.

This clonotype has a count of ten or more. The antigen remains undetermined. Genomic DNA provided the template from which TCR beta VDJ and CDR3 profiles were obtained. TCRdb called the reads again in MiXCR, with one record for every CDR3 protein. The sample has around 170,000 distinct CDR3 sequences, just under 65% seen once; the top ten hold about 41%. This CDR3 is built from 15 residues. Trimming took 4 bases from V and 0 from J, leaving 9 bases between them. CDR1 and CDR2 (germline): LNHNV, YYDKDF (reference sequence). The sequencing input was sorted CD4+, CD8+, or CD8+CD57+ T cells (not recorded which) from PBMCs. The chain couples TRBV15 to TRBJ2-2; D unresolved. This TCR derives from a human donor in good health. The CDR3 nucleotides are TGTGCCACCAGCATCGGGCTAGCGAACACCGGGGAGCTGTTTTTT. Its translation is CATSIGLANTGELFF.